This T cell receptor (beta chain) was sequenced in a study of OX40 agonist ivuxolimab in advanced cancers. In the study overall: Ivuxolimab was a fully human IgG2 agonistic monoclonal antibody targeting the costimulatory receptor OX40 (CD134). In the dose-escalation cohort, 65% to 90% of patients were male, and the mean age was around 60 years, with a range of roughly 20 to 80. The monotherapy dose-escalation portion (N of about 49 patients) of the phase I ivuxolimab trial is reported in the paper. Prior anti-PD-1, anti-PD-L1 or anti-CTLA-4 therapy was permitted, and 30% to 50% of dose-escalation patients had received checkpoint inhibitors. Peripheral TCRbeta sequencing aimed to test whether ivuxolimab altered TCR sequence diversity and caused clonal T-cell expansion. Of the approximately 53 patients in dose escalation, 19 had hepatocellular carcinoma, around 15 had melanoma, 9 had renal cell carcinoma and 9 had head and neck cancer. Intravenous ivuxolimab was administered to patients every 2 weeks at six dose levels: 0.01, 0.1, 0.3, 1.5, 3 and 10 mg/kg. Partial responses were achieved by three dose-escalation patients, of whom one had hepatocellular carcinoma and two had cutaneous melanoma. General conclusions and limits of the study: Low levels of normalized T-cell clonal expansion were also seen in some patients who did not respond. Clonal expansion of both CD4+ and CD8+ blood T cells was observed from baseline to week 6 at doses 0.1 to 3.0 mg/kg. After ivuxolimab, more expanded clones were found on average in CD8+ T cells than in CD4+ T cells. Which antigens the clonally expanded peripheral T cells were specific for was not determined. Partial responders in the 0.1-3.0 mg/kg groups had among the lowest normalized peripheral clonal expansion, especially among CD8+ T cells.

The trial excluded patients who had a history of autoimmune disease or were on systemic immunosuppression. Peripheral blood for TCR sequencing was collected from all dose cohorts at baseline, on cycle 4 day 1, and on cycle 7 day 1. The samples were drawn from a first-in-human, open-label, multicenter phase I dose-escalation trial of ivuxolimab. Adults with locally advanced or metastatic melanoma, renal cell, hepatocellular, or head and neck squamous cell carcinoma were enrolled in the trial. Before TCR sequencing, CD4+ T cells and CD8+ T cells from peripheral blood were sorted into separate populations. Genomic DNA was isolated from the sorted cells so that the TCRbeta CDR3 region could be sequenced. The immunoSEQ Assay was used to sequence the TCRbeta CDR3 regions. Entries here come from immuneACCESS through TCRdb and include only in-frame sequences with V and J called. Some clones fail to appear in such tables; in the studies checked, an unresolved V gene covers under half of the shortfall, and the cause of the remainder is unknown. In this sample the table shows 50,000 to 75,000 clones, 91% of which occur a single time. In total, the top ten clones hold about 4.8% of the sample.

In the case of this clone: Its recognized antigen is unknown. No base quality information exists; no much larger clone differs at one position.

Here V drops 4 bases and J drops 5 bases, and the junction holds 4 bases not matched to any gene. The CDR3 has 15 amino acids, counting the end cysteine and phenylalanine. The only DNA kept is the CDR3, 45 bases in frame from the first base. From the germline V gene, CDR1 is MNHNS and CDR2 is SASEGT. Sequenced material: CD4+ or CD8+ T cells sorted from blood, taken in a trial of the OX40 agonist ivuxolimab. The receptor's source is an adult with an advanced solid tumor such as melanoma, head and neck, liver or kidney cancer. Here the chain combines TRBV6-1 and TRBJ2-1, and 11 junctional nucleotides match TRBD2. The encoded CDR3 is CASSAMTSGNNEQFF. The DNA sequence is TGTGCCAGCAGTGCCATGACTAGCGGGAACAATGAGCAGTTCTTC.